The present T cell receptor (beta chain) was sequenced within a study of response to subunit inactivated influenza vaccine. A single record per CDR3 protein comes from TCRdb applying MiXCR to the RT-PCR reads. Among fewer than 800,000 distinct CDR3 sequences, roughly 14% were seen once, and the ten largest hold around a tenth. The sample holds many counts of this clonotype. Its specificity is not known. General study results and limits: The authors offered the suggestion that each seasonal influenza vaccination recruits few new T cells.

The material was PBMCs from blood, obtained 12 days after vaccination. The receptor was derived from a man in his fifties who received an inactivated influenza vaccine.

The CDR3 bases are TGTGCCAGCAGTCGGACAGGGATCCCCTACGAGCAGTACTTC. Protein sequence: CASSRTGIPYEQYF. The chain combines TRBV13 with TRBJ2-7, with 8 bases that match TRBD1. In germline, CDR1 is PRHDT, CDR2 FYEKMQ (reference sequence). V lost 6 bases and J lost 2; bases outside the gene matches: 6. This CDR3 region has 14 residues.